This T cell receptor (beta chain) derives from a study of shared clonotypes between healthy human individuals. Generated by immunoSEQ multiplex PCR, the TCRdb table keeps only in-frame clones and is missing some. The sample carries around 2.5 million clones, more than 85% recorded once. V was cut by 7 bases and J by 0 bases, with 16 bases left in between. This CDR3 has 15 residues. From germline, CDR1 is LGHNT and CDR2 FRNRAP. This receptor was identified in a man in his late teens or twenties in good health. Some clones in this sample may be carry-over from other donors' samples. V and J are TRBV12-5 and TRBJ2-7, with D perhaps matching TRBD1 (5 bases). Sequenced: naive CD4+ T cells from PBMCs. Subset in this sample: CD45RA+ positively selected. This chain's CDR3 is CASDPVRGSSYEQYF. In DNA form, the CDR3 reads TGTGCTAGTGACCCCGTAAGGGGATCCTCCTACGAGCAGTACTTC.